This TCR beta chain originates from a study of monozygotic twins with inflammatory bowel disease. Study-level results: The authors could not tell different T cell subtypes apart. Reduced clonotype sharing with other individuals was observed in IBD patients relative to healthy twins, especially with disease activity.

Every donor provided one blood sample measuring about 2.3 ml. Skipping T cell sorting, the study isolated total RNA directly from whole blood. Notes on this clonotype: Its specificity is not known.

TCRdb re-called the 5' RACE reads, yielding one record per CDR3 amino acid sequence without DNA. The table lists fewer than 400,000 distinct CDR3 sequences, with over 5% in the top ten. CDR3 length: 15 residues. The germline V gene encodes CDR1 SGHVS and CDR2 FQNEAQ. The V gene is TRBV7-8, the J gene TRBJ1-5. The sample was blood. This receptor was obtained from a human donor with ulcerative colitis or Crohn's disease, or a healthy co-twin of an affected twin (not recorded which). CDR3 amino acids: CASSLNLRGDQPQHF. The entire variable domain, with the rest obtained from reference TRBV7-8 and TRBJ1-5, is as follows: GAGVSQSPRYKVAKRGQDVALRCDPISGHVSLFWYQQALGQGPEFLTYFQNEAQLDKSGLPSDRFFAERPEGSVSTLKIQRTQQEDSAVYLCASSLNLRGDQPQHFGDGTRLSIL.